The rows below give T cell receptor beta chains drawn from one sample of a study of lymphopenia after photon versus proton radiotherapy. The data were produced by immunoSEQ multiplex PCR, yet TCRdb's version contains in-frame clones alone and is incomplete. The sample comprises approximately 8,100 clones, 88% of which are singletons, and over 20% rests with the top ten. Specimen: peripheral blood, collected from a patient treated with photon-based radiotherapy. The receptors originated from a man aged 80 or over with cholangiocarcinoma. CDR3s include the opening cysteine and the closing phenylalanine or tryptophan. The D gene is left open where the match is weak. Size is stated for part of the rows, as once, few or many counts, or as a class when the clone is expanded.

v_gene,j_gene,d_gene,abundance,CDR3aa,CDR3nt
TRBV18,TRBJ2-7,.,.,CASSRASDEQYF,TGTGCCAGCTCCCGAGCTAGTGACGAGCAGTACTTC
TRBV6-6,TRBJ1-3,.,few,CASSYERSGNTIYF,TGTGCCAGCAGTTACGAGCGCTCTGGAAACACCATATATTTT
TRBV29-1,TRBJ2-7,.,.,CSVSGFSYEQYF,TGCAGCGTGTCAGGCTTCTCCTACGAGCAGTACTTC
TRBV7-2,TRBJ1-2,.,.,CASSLARRLGTKGYTF,TGTGCCAGCAGCTTAGCGCGTCGACTCGGGACTAAGGGCTACACCTTC
TRBV7-9,TRBJ2-7,TRBD1,.,CASSIRTGPEQYF,TGTGCCAGCAGCATAAGGACAGGGCCCGAGCAGTACTTC
TRBV2,TRBJ1-1,.,.,CASRRQTTEAFF,TGTGCCAGCAGAAGACAGACTACTGAAGCTTTCTTT
TRBV11-3,TRBJ2-1,.,once,CASSLDRHNEQFF,TGTGCCAGCAGCTTAGATCGTCATAATGAGCAGTTCTTC
TRBV7-9,TRBJ2-7,.,few,CASSLQTYEQYF,TGTGCCAGCAGCCTCCAGACCTACGAGCAGTACTTC
TRBV5-1,TRBJ2-7,TRBD2,.,CASSFLAGGPYEQYF,TGCGCCAGCAGCTTCCTAGCGGGGGGTCCCTACGAGCAGTACTTC
TRBV6-6,TRBJ2-1,.,once,CAADSADNEQFF,TGTGCCGCGGACAGTGCGGACAATGAGCAGTTCTTC
TRBV19,TRBJ2-5,.,.,CATTTGTYQETQYF,TGTGCCACAACGACAGGGACTTACCAAGAGACCCAGTACTTC
TRBV28,TRBJ2-3,.,.,CASSLSGFSTDTQYF,TGTGCCAGCAGTTTATCCGGTTTTAGCACAGATACGCAGTATTTT
TRBV11-1,TRBJ2-2,.,.,CASSLDAEGKDTGELFF,TGTGCCAGCAGCTTAGATGCCGAGGGAAAGGACACCGGGGAGCTGTTTTTT
TRBV5-4,TRBJ2-1,TRBD2,.,CASSHSGGGSYNEQFF,TGTGCCAGCAGCCACAGCGGGGGAGGCTCCTACAATGAGCAGTTCTTC
TRBV5-1,TRBJ2-5,.,.,CASSLKETQYF,TGCGCCAGCAGCTTGAAGGAGACCCAGTACTTC
TRBV11-2,TRBJ2-7,TRBD1,.,CASTQQGPSFEQYF,TGTGCCAGCACCCAACAGGGGCCTTCTTTCGAGCAGTACTTC
TRBV30,TRBJ2-7,TRBD1,.,CAWSLDRGSLEEYF,TGTGCCTGGAGTCTGGACAGGGGGAGCCTGGAGGAGTACTTC
TRBV9,TRBJ2-3,.,.,CASSVVGDGTDTQYF,TGTGCCAGCAGCGTAGTCGGGGACGGCACAGATACGCAGTATTTT
TRBV7-3,TRBJ2-7,.,.,CASSPSDSYEQYF,TGTGCCAGCAGCCCCTCGGACAGTTACGAGCAGTACTTC
TRBV29-1,TRBJ2-5,.,.,CSYLLSGNEETQYF,TGCAGCTACTTATTATCGGGCAATGAAGAGACCCAGTACTTC
TRBV7-7,TRBJ2-5,TRBD2,.,CASSPQTGGQETQYF,TGTGCTAGCAGCCCCCAAACGGGGGGGCAAGAGACCCAGTACTTC
TRBV28,TRBJ1-6,.,once,CASSIQVNSPLHF,TGTGCCAGCAGTATACAGGTTAATTCACCCCTCCACTTT
TRBV9,TRBJ2-3,TRBD2,once,CASSAGLAEDTQYF,TGTGCCAGCAGCGCGGGACTAGCAGAAGATACGCAGTATTTT
TRBV7-2,TRBJ2-5,.,.,CASSKRVGETQYF,TGTGCCAGCAGCAAACGGGTGGGCGAGACCCAGTACTTC
TRBV7-3,TRBJ1-5,.,.,CASSLSRYSNQPQHF,TGTGCCAGCAGCTTATCCAGGTATAGCAATCAGCCCCAGCATTTT
TRBV5-1,TRBJ1-1,.,once,CASSLVVGNTEAFF,TGCGCCAGCAGCTTGGTCGTCGGGAACACTGAAGCTTTCTTT
TRBV18,TRBJ1-2,.,.,CASSLQENYGYTF,TGTGCCAGCTCACTTCAAGAGAACTATGGCTACACCTTC
TRBV7-9,TRBJ2-3,.,.,CASSSVPDTQYF,TGTGCCAGCAGCTCCGTCCCAGATACGCAGTATTTT
TRBV14,TRBJ1-1,.,.,CASSPQVNTEAFF,TGTGCCAGCAGCCCGCAGGTGAACACTGAAGCTTTCTTT
TRBV18,TRBJ1-1,.,.,CASSPPRGENTEAFF,TGTGCCAGCTCACCACCGAGGGGGGAAAACACTGAAGCTTTCTTT
TRBV30,TRBJ2-3,.,.,CAWSPINTDTQYF,TGTGCCTGGAGTCCGATTAACACAGATACGCAGTATTTT
TRBV28,TRBJ1-1,.,.,CASLNSGLGNTEAFF,TGTGCCAGCCTTAACTCTGGATTGGGCAACACTGAAGCTTTCTTT